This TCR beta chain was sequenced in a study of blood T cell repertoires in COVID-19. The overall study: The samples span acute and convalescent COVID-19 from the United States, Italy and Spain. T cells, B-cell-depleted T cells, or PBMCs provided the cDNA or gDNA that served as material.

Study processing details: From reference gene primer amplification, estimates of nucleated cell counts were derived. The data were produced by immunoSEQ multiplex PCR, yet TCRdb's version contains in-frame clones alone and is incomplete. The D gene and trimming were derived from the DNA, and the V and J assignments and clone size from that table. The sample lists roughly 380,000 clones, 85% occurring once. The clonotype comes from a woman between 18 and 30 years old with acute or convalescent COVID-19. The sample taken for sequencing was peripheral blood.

The CDR3 DNA is TGTGCCAGCAGTTTAGCAGGCGTGCAGCCCCAGCATTTT. It translates to CASSLAGVQPQHF. This chain joins TRBV27 and TRBJ1-5; unclear D gene. Trimming stripped 2 bases from V and 7 bases from J, with 9 bases between. This CDR3 region has 13 residues. Germline lookup yields CDR1 MNHEY and CDR2 SMNVEV (reference sequence).